These 21 T cell receptor beta chains share one sample of origin, sequenced in a study of blood T cell repertoires in COVID-19. The protocol was immunoSEQ multiplex PCR, while the TCRdb copy is restricted to in-frame clones and leaves out a portion. The sample lists roughly 450,000 clones; 90% were seen once. Sequencing input: PBMCs or T cells enriched from blood (not recorded which). These receptors were collected from a man aged 18-30 years who had recovered from COVID-19.

The V and J genes are TRBV7-9 and TRBJ1-1; D gene unclear. The V gene's germline CDR1 is SEHNR and CDR2 FQNEAQ (reference sequence). CDR3 length: 14 residues. V gave up 1 base and J gave up 2 bases, with 8 bases separating them. CDR3 loop: CASSLVAGNTEAFF. CDR3 DNA sequence: TGTGCCAGCAGCTTAGTAGCGGGTAACACTGAAGCTTTCTTT. The whole variable domain, remainder taken from reference TRBV7-9 and TRBJ1-1, is DTGVSQNPRHKITKRGQNVTFRCDPISEHNRLYWYRQTLGQGPEFLTYFQNEAQLEKSRLLSDRFSAERPKGSFSTLEIQRTEQGDSAMYLCASSLVAGNTEAFFGQGTRLTVV.

The chain employs TRBV4-2 and TRBJ2-7, with 9 bases matching TRBD1. The V segment lost 4 bases and the J segment 5 bases; nucleotides outside the gene matches: 9. The CDR3 spans 15 residues. Per germline, CDR1 LGHNA and CDR2 YNFKEQ. The CDR3 protein is CASSLRTGAGDEQYF. In DNA, the CDR3 is TGTGCCAGCAGCCTTCGGACAGGGGCGGGAGACGAGCAGTACTTC.

The genes are TRBV19 and TRBJ2-7; 7 bases map to TRBD2. J was trimmed by 1 base and V by 4 bases; bases with no gene match: 4. The CDR3 covers 14 residues. CDR1 and CDR2 (germline): LNHDA, SQIVND (reference sequence). The CDR3 here is CASSNGLGSYEQYF. The CDR3 DNA follows: TGTGCCAGTAGTAACGGACTAGGGTCCTACGAGCAGTACTTC.

The V gene is TRBV24-1, the J gene TRBJ1-2; D is possibly TRBD1 (5 bases). In germline, CDR1 is KGHDR, CDR2 SFDVKD. The CDR3 is made up of 15 amino acids. V lost 4 bases to trimming and J lost 5 bases, with 16 bases between them. CDR3 coding DNA: TGTGCCACCAGTGACCGGTTCGACGGGGGATATGGCTACACCTTC. It codes for CATSDRFDGGYGYTF.

J is TRBJ1-2 and V is TRBV30; D is undetermined. CDR1 is GTSNPN and CDR2 is SVGIG in the germline V gene (reference sequence). Trimming removed 0 bases at V and 6 bases at J, with 11 bases between. The CDR3 runs 13 residues. The chain's CDR3 is CAWSVSETDGYTF. CDR3 nucleotides: TGTGCCTGGAGTGTATCGGAGACCGATGGCTACACCTTC.

The chain has TRBV3-1 (or the pseudogene TRBV3-2) and TRBJ1-3, with D unresolved. CDR3 length equals 17 residues. The V gene's germline CDR1 is LGHDT and CDR2 YNNKEL (reference sequence). V was shortened by 0 bases and J by 0 bases, with 12 bases between the two germline ends. DNA of the CDR3: TGTGCCAGCAGCCAAGATGGTTTAGCCCTCTCTGGAAACACCATATATTTT. Protein product: CASSQDGLALSGNTIYF.

The chain combines TRBV11-3 with TRBJ2-3, with D hard to call. The CDR3 extends over 16 amino acids. Looked up from germline, CDR1 is SGHNT and CDR2 is YENEEA. Trimming removed 4 bases at V and 0 bases at J, with 14 bases between. The CDR3 region is CASSSATRTSTDTQYF. DNA of the CDR3: TGTGCCAGCAGCTCTGCGACAAGAACTAGCACAGATACGCAGTATTTT.

The V gene is TRBV7-9, the J gene TRBJ1-5; TRBD1 might be the D (5 bases). Germline loops: CDR1 SEHNR, CDR2 FQNEAQ (reference sequence). Trimming cost V 3 bases and J 3 bases, with 9 bases left between them. The CDR3 has 14 residues. CDR3 nucleotides: TGTGCCAGCAGCTTGACAGAATCCAATCAGCCCCAGCATTTT. Its protein product is CASSLTESNQPQHF.

J is TRBJ2-7 and V is TRBV11-3; 9 nucleotides align to TRBD2. CDR1 and CDR2 from the germline V gene are SGHNT and YENEEA. The CDR3 has 16 residues. Germline trimming cut 3 bases from V and 6 bases from J; bases unmatched to any gene: 12. DNA of the CDR3: TGTGCCAGCAGCTTCCCTAGCGGGAACCTAGCAAGCGAGCAGTACTTC. Translating it yields CASSFPSGNLASEQYF.

This sequence joins TRBV11-3 and TRBJ1-1; D might be TRBD1 (5 bases). There are 13 residues in the CDR3. Germline loops: CDR1 SGHNT, CDR2 YENEEA. Between the trimmed V and J ends, which lost 4 bases and 1 base, there was a span of 7 bases. CDR3 sequence (DNA): TGTGCCAGCAGCTGGGGGGAGAACACTGAAGCTTTCTTT. It encodes CASSWGENTEAFF.

This chain connects TRBV6-5 to TRBJ2-7, with 8 bases identical to TRBD2. Germline V gene sequence: CDR1 MNHEY, CDR2 SVGAGI. Unmatched junction bases numbered 9, after V lost 5 bases and J lost 6 bases. The CDR3 loop spans 14 amino acids. Written as DNA, the CDR3 is TGTGCCAGCAGTCGAGCGGGAGTGCATGCCGAGCAGTACTTC. Translating it yields CASSRAGVHAEQYF.

As to this clone: An end of the junction differs from the germline gene, which may be a read error. The gene calls are TRBV7-2 and TRBJ1-5; D gene unclear. The CDR3 sequence is 13 residues long. Per the germline V gene, CDR1 is SGHTA and CDR2 is FQGNSA. The CDR3 sequence: CASSYRRSQAQHF. The CDR3 DNA follows: TGTGCCAGCAGCTATCGACGCTCTCAGGCCCAGCATTTT.

Here the CDR3 reads CASSLPGAGDTGELFF. The DNA of the CDR3 is TGCGCCAGCAGCCTTCCGGGGGCGGGGGACACCGGGGAGCTGTTTTTT. The rearrangement joins TRBV5-1 to TRBJ2-2, with D maybe TRBD2 (7 bases). This CDR3 comprises 16 residues. CDR1 is SGHRS and CDR2 is YFSETQ in the germline V gene. V was shortened by 4 bases and J by 3 bases, with 16 bases between the two germline ends.

The gene calls are TRBV12-3 or TRBV12-4 and TRBJ1-5; TRBD1 matches at 7 bases. The junction had 1 base not matched to a gene; V was cut back by 3 bases and J by 5 bases. There are 13 residues in the CDR3. This chain's CDR3 is CASSFQGDQPQHF. CDR3 nucleotides: TGTGCCAGCAGTTTTCAGGGGGATCAGCCCCAGCATTTT.

V is TRBV5-4 and J is TRBJ1-4; D perhaps matches TRBD1 (5 bases). CDR1 and CDR2 from the germline V gene are SGHNT and YYREEE (reference sequence). V lost 4 bases, J lost 14 bases, and 15 bases lay in between. CDR3 length: 12 residues. The CDR3 here is CASSTASGTLFF. The CDR3 bases are TGTGCCAGCAGCACCGCTTCCGGGACTCTGTTTTTT.

CDR3 sequence (DNA): TGTGCCAGCAGCTTAGGGACAGGGTTTTCCAATAATTCACCCCTCCACTTT. As protein: CASSLGTGFSNNSPLHF. The rearrangement links TRBV7-9 to TRBJ1-6; 8 nucleotides match TRBD1. The CDR3 contains 17 residues. The V gene end was trimmed by 1 base and the J gene end by 5 bases; junction bases not matched to a gene: 7. Germline V gives CDR1 SEHNR, CDR2 FQNEAQ (reference sequence). The full variable domain, completed using reference TRBV7-9 and TRBJ1-6, is DTGVSQNPRHKITKRGQNVTFRCDPISEHNRLYWYRQTLGQGPEFLTYFQNEAQLEKSRLLSDRFSAERPKGSFSTLEIQRTEQGDSAMYLCASSLGTGFSNNSPLHFGNGTRLTVT.

The genes are TRBV28 and TRBJ1-2; the D gene is possibly TRBD1 (5 bases). Germline-derived CDR1 and CDR2 are MDHEN and SYDVKM. Trimming took 5 bases from V and 1 from J, leaving 14 bases between them. The CDR3 sequence is 15 residues long. CDR3 region: CASSSDSKINYGYTF. The CDR3 DNA reads as TGTGCCAGCAGTAGCGACAGTAAGATTAACTATGGCTACACCTTC.

The J gene is TRBJ2-1, the V gene TRBV24-1; 7 nucleotides agree with TRBD1. CDR3 size: 14 residues. J was trimmed by 3 bases and V by 3 bases; bases with no gene match: 1. Per the germline V gene, CDR1 is KGHDR and CDR2 is SFDVKD. CDR3 sequence: CATSDRDSYNEQFF. The CDR3 nucleotides are TGTGCCACCAGTGATAGGGACAGCTACAATGAGCAGTTCTTC.

The V call is TRBV19, the J call TRBJ1-1, with 12 bases fitting TRBD1. This CDR3 is built from 13 residues. Losses at the gene ends were 6 bases for V and 10 bases for J; bases not matched to a gene: 6. The germline gives CDR1 LNHDA, CDR2 SQIVND (reference sequence). The CDR3 DNA reads TGTGCCAGTAGCCGGGGACAGGGGGCTACAGCTTTCTTT. It codes for CASSRGQGATAFF.

This rearrangement joins TRBV10-3 to TRBJ2-1; 7 bases fit TRBD2. Germline CDR1 reads ENHRY; CDR2 reads SYGVKD. The CDR3 covers 15 residues. V lost 7 bases to trimming and J lost 7 bases; unmatched junction nucleotides: 13. DNA of the CDR3: TGTGCCATCACCGAGAGGGGCGGGGGAGTTAATGAGCAGTTCTTC. Amino acids: CAITERGGGVNEQFF.

This rearrangement joins TRBV4-1 to TRBJ2-7; the match to TRBD1 covers 7 bases. With V trimmed by 3 bases and J by 6 bases, 11 bases remained unmatched. This CDR3 has 15 amino acids. Germline CDR1 reads MGHRA; CDR2 reads YSYEKL. The DNA of the CDR3 is TGCGCCAGCAGCCACGTGGGACAGATCTTAGGCGAGCAGTACTTC. It specifies CASSHVGQILGEQYF.